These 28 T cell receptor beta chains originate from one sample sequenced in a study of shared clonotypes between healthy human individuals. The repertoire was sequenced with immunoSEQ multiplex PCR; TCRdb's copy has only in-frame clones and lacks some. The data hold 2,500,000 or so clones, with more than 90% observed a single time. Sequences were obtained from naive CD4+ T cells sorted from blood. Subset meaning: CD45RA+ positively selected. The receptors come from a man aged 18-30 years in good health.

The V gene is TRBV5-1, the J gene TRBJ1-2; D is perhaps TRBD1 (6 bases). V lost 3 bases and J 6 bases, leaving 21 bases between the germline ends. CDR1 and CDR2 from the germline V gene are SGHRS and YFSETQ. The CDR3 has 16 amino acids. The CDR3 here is CASSYRSGAAGDGYTF. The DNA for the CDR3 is TGCGCCAGCAGCTACCGTTCGGGGGCCGCCGGGGATGGCTACACCTTC.

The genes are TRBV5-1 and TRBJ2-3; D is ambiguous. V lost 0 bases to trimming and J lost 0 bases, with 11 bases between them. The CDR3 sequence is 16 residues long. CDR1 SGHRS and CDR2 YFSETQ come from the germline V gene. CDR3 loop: CASSLAPVSSTDTQYF. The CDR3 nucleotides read TGCGCCAGCAGCTTGGCCCCAGTCTCAAGCACAGATACGCAGTATTTT.

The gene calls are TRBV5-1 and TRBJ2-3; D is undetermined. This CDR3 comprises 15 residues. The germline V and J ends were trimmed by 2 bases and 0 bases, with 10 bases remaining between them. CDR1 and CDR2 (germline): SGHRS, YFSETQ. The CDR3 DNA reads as TGCGCCAGCAGCTTTGATCAGGCCAGCACAGATACGCAGTATTTT. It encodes CASSFDQASTDTQYF. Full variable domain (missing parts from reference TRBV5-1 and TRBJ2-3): KAGVTQTPRYLIKTRGQQVTLSCSPISGHRSVSWYQQTPGQGLQFLFEYFSETQRNKGNFPGRFSGRQFSNSRSEMNVSTLELGDSALYLCASSFDQASTDTQYFGPGTRLTVL.

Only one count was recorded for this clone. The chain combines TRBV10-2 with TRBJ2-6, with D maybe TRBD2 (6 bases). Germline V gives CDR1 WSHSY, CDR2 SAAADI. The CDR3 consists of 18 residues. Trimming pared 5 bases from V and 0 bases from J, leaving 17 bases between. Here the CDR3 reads CASSLTGLQSSGANVLTF. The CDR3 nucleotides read TGCGCCAGCAGTCTTACGGGACTCCAAAGCTCTGGGGCCAACGTCCTGACTTTC.

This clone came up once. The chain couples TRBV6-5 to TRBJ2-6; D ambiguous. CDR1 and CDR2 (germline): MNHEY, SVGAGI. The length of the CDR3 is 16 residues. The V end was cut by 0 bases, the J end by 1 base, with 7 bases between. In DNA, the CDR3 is TGTGCCAGCAGTTACTCGGGATTTTCTGGGGCCAACGTCCTGACTTTC. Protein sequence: CASSYSGFSGANVLTF.

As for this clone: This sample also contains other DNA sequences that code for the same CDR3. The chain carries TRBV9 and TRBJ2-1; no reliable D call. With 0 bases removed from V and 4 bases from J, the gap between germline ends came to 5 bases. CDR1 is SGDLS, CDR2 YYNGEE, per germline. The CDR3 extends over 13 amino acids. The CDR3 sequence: CASSVADYNEQFF. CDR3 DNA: TGTGCCAGCAGCGTAGCAGATTACAATGAGCAGTTCTTC.

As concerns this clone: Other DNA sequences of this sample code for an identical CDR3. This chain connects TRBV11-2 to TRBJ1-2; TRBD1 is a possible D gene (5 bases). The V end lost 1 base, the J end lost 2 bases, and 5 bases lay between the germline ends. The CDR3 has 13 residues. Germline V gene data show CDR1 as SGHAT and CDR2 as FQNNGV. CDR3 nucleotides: TGTGCCAGCAGCTTAGCAGGGAACTATGGCTACACCTTC. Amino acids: CASSLAGNYGYTF.

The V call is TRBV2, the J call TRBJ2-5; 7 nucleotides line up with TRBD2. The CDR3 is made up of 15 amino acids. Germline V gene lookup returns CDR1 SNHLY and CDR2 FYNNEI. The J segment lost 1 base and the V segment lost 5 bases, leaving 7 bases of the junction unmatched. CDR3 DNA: TGTGCCAGCAGTCCCTTAGCGGGTCCCCAAGAGACCCAGTACTTC. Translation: CASSPLAGPQETQYF.

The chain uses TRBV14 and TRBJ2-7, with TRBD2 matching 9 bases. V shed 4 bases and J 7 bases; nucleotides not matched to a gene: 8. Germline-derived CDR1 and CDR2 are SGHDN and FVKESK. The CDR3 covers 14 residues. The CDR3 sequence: CASSLQRGAGEQYF. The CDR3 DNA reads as TGTGCCAGCAGCCTACAGCGGGGGGCCGGGGAGCAGTACTTC.

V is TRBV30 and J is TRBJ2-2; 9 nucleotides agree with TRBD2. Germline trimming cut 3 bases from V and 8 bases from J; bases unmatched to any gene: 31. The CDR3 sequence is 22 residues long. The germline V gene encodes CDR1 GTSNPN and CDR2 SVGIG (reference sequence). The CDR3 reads CAWRREGLRGRPSGDGGGELFF. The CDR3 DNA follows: TGTGCCTGGAGAAGGGAGGGACTCAGGGGGAGACCTAGCGGGGACGGTGGTGGGGAGCTGTTTTTT.

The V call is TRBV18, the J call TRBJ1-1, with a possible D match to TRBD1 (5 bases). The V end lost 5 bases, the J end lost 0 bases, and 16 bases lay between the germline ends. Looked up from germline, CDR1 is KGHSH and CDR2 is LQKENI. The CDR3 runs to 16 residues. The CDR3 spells CASSETTPGLNTEAFF. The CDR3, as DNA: TGTGCCAGCTCAGAAACGACCCCAGGGTTGAACACTGAAGCTTTCTTT.

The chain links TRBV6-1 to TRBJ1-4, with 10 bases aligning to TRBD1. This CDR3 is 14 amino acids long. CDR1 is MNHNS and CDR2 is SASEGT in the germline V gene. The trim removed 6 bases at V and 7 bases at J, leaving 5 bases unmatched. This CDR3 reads CASRLGTGVEKLFF. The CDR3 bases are TGTGCCAGCAGACTAGGGACAGGGGTTGAAAAACTGTTTTTT.

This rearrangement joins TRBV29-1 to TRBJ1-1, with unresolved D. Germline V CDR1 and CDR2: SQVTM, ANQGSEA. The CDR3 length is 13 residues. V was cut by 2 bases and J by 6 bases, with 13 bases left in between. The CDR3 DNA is TGCAGCGTTGAAAGACCATTCGGCGCTGAAGCTTTCTTT. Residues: CSVERPFGAEAFF.

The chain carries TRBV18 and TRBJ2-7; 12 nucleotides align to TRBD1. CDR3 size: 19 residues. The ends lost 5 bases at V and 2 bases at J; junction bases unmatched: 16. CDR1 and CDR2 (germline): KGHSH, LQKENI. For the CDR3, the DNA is TGTGCCAGCTCATCGATCGAGGGACAGGGGGCGAGGGGGGCCTACGAGCAGTACTTC. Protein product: CASSSIEGQGARGAYEQYF.

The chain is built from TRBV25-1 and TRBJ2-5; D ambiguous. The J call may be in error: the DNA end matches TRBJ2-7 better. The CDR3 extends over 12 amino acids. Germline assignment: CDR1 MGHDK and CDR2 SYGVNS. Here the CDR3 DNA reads TGTGCCTCAGCTCGGCAGGCCTACGAGCAGTACTTC. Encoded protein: CASARQAYEQYF.

The CDR3 here is CASSLTGRSGSPLHF. The CDR3 coding sequence is TGTGCCAGCAGCTTGACAGGGAGGAGCGGCTCACCCCTCCACTTT. The gene calls are TRBV5-6 and TRBJ1-6, with a tentative D call TRBD1 (6 bases). Trimming took off 1 base at V and 10 bases at J, with 15 bases between the two ends. This CDR3 is 15 amino acids long. The germline V gene has CDR1 SGHDT and CDR2 YYEEEE.

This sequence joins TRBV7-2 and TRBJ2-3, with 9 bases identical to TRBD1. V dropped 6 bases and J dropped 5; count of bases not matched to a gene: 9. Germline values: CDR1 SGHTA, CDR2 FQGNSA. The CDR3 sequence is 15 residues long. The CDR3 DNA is TGTGCCAGCAGACCGAACAGGGGGCTAGGAGATACGCAGTATTTT. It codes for CASRPNRGLGDTQYF.

CDR3 residues: CASSRGAVETQYF. CDR3 in DNA: TGTGCCAGCAGCCGGGGTGCGGTTGAGACCCAGTACTTC. The V call is TRBV7-2, the J call TRBJ2-5; D is possibly TRBD2 (5 bases). With 5 bases removed from V and 5 bases from J, the gap between germline ends came to 12 bases. Germline lookup yields CDR1 SGHTA and CDR2 FQGNSA. The CDR3 is 13 amino acids.

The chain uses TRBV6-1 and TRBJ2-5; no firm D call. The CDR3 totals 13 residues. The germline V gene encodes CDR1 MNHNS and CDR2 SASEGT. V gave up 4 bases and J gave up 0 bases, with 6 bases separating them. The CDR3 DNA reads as TGTGCCAGCAGTGGCGCTTACCAAGAGACCCAGTACTTC. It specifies CASSGAYQETQYF.

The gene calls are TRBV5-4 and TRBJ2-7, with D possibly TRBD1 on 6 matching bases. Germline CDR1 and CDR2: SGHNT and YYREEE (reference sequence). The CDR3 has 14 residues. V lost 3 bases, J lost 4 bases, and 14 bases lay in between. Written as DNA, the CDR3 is TGTGCCAGCAGCTCCCAGGGGCAGGGGTACGAGCAGTACTTC. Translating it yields CASSSQGQGYEQYF.

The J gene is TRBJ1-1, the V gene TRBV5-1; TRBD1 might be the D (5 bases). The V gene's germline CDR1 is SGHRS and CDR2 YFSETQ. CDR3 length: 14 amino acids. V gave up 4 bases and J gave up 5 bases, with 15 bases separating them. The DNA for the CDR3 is TGCGCCAGCAGCACGGGGCCCTCGAGAACTGAAGCTTTCTTT. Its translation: CASSTGPSRTEAFF.

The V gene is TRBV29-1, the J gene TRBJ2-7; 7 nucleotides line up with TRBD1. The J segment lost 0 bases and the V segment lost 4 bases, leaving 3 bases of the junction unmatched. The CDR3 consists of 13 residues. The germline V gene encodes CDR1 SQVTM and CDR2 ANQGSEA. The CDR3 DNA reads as TGCAGCGTTGTCAGGGACAGCTCCTACGAGCAGTACTTC. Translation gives CSVVRDSSYEQYF.

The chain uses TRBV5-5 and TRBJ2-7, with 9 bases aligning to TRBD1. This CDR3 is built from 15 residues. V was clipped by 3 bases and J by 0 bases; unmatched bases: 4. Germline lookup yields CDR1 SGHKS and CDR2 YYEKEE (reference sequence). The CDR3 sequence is CASSWGQGASYEQYF. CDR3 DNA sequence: TGTGCCAGCAGCTGGGGACAGGGAGCCTCCTACGAGCAGTACTTC.

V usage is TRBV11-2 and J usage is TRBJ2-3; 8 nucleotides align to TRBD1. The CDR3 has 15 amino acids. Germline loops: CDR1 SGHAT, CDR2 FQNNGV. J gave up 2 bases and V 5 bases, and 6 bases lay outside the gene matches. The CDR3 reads CASSGRTGTTDTQYF. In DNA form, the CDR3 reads TGTGCCAGCAGCGGTCGGACAGGGACCACAGATACGCAGTATTTT.

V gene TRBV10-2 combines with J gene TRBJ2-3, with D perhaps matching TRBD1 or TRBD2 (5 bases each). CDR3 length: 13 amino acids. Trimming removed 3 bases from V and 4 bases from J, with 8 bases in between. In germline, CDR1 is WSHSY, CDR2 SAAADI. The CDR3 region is CASSDLGADTQYF. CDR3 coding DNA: TGCGCCAGCAGTGACCTGGGGGCAGATACGCAGTATTTT.

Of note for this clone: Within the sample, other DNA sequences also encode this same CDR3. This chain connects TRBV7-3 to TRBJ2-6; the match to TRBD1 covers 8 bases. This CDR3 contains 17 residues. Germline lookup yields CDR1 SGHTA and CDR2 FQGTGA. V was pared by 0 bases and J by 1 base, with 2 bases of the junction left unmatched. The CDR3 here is CASSLTGTGSGANVLTF. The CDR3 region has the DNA TGTGCCAGCAGCTTAACAGGGACAGGATCTGGGGCCAACGTCCTGACTTTC.

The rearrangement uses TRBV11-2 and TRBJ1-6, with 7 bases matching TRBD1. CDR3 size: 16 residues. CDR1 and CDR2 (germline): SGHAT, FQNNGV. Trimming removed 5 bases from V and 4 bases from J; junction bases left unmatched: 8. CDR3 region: CASSPTTGLYNSPLHF. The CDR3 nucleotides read TGTGCCAGCAGCCCAACGACAGGGTTATATAATTCACCCCTCCACTTT.

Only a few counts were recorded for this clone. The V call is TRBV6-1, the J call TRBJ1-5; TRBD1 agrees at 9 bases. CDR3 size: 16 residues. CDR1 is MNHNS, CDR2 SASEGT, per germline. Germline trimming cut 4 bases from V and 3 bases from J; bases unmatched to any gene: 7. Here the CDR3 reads CASSAIWTGDNQPQHF. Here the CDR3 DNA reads TGTGCCAGCAGTGCCATCTGGACAGGGGACAATCAGCCCCAGCATTTT.